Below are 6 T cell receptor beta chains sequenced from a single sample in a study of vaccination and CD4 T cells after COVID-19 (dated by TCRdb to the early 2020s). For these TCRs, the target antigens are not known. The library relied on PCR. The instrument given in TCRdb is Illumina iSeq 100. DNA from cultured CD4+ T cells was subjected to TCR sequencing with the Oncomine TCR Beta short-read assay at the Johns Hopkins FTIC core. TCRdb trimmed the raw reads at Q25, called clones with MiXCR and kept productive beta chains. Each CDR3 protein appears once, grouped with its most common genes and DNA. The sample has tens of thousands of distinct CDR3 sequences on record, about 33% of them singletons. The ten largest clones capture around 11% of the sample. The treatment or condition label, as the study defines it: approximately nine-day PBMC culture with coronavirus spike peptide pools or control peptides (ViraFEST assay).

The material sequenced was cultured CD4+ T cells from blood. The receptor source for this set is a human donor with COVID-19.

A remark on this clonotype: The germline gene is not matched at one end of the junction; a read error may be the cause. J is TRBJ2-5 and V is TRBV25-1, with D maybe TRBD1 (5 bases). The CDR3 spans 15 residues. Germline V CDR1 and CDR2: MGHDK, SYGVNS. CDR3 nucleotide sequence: TGTGCCAGCGGTGAATATAGGCAGGGTCGAGAGACCCAGTACTTC. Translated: CASGEYRQGRETQYF. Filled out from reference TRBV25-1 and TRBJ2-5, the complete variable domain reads EADIYQTPRYLVIGTGKKITLECSQTMGHDKMYWYQQDPGMELHLIHYSYGVNSTEKGDLSSESTVSRIRTEHFPLTLESARPSHTSQYLCASGEYRQGRETQYFGPGTRLLVL.

CDR3: CAWGTGGRRMNTEAFF. The CDR3 DNA is TGTGCCTGGGGGACAGGGGGCCGTCGGATGAACACTGAAGCTTTCTTT. V and J are TRBV30 and TRBJ1-1, with 12 bases aligning to TRBD1. The CDR3 extends over 16 amino acids. Trimming at V came to 5 bases and at J to 0 bases, leaving 7 bases not matched to a gene. Per germline, CDR1 GTSNPN and CDR2 SVGIG (reference sequence).

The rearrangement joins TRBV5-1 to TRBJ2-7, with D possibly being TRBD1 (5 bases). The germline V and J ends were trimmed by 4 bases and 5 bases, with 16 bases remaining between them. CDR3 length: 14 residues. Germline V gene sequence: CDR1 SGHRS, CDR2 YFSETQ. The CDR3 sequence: CASSPPGRVNEQYF. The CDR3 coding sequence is TGCGCCAGCAGCCCCCCCGGCAGGGTAAACGAGCAGTACTTC.

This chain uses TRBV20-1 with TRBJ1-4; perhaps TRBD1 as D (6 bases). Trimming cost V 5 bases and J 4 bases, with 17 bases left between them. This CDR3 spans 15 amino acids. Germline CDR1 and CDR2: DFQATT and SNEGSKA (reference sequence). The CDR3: CSAEEGGVGNEKLFF. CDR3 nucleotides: TGCAGTGCTGAGGAAGGGGGGGTTGGTAATGAAAAACTGTTTTTT.

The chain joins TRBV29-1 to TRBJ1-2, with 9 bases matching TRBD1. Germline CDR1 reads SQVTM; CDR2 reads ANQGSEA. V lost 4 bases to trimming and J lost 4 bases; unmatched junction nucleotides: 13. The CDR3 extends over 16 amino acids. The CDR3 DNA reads TGCAGCGTTGTGGCCTCGGACAGGGGCCCGGGCTATGGCTACACCTTC. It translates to CSVVASDRGPGYGYTF. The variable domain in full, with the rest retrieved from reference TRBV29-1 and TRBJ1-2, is SAVISQKPSRDICQRGTSLTIQCQVDSQVTMMFWYRQQPGQSLTLIATANQGSEATYESGFVIDKFPISRPNLTFSTLTVSNMSPEDSSIYLCSVVASDRGPGYGYTFGSGTRLTVV.

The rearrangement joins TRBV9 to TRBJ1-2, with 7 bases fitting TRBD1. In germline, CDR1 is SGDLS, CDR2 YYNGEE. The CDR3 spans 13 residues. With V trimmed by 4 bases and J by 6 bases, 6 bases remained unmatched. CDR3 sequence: CASSLTGEHGYTF. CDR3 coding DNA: TGTGCCAGCAGCCTAACAGGGGAACATGGCTACACCTTC.